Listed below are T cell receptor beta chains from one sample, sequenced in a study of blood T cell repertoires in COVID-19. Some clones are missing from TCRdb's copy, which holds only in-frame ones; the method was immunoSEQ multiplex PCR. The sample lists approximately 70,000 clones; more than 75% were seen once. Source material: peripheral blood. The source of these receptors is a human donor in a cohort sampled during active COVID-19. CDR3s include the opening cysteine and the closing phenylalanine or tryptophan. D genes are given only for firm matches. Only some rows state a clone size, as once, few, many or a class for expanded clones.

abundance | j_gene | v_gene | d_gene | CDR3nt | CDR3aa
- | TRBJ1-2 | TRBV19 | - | TGTGCCAGTAGAGAGACAGCAAGGGGCAACTATGGCTACACCTTC | CASRETARGNYGYTF
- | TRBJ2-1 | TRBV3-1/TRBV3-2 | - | TGTGCCAGCAGCCAATCTCGAGGATCCTACAATGAGCAGTTCTTC | CASSQSRGSYNEQFF
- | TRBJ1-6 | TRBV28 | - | TGTGCCAGCATAGGAACAGGCTCGGAGAATTCACCCCTCCACTTT | CASIGTGSENSPLHF
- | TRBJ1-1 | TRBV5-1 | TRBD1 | TGCGCCAGCAGCTTGGGATCAACAGGGGCGAACACTGAAGCTTTCTTT | CASSLGSTGANTEAFF
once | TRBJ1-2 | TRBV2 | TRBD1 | TGTGCCAGCAGTGTAGGGACAGGGTTTGGCTACACCTTC | CASSVGTGFGYTF
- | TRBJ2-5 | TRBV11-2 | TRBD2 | TGTGCCAGCAGACGACTAGCGGAATCAGAGACCCAGTACTTC | CASRRLAESETQYF
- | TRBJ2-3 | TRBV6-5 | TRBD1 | TGTGCCACCGGACAGGCCGCCGGAGATACGCAGTATTTT | CATGQAAGDTQYF
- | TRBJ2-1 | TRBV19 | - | TGTGCCAGTAGTATACAACAATCCTACAATGAGCAGTTCTTC | CASSIQQSYNEQFF
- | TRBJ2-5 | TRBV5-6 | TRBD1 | TGTGCCAGCAGCTGGGGGACAGGGATCGAGGAGACCCAGTACTTC | CASSWGTGIEETQYF
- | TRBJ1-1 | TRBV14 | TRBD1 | TGTGCCAGCAGCCGACACAGGGGGCTACAGACTGAAGCTTTCTTT | CASSRHRGLQTEAFF
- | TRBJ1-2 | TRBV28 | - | TGTGCCAGCAGGAAACCGACAGGATGGAATGGCTACACCTTC | CASRKPTGWNGYTF
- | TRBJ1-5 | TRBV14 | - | TGTGCCAGCAGCCAAGAGAGTCGGAACAGGGTTGGGGTTTATAGCAATCAGCCCCAGCATTTT | CASSQESRNRVGVYSNQPQHF
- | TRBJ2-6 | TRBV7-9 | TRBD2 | TGTGCCAGCAGCTTAGCGGCGGGGGGGAGGCCTGGGGCCAACGTCCTGACTTTC | CASSLAAGGRPGANVLTF
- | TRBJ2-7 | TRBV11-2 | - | TGTGCCAGCAGCTTAGGTTTCGGGAGCTCCTACGAGCAGTACTTC | CASSLGFGSSYEQYF
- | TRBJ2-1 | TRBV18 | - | TGTGCCAGCTCACTTGAGGGAGGCAATGAGCAGTTCTTC | CASSLEGGNEQFF
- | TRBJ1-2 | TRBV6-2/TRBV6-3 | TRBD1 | TGTGCCAGCAGTCCGGCGGCGGGACAGGGGGCTGGCTACACCTTC | CASSPAAGQGAGYTF
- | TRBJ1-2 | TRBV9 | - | TGTGCCAGCAGCGTCGACCCCGGCGGGTATGGCTACACCTTC | CASSVDPGGYGYTF
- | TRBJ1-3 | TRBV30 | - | TGTGCCTGGTCAGGCCCGGGGTCCCATGGAAACACCATATATTTT | CAWSGPGSHGNTIYF
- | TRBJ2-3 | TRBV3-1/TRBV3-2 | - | TGTGCCAGCAGCCAAGTCGGTCTGGGCCGGGATACGCAGTATTTT | CASSQVGLGRDTQYF
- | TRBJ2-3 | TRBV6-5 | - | TGTGCCAGCACCCAAGGGCTAGCCGCTTTCGATACGCAGTATTTT | CASTQGLAAFDTQYF
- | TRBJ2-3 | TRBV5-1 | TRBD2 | TGCGCCAGCAGCTTGTTTCGGACTAGCGGGAGGGCCGGGACAGATACGCAGTATTTT | CASSLFRTSGRAGTDTQYF
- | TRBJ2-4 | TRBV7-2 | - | TGTGCCAGCACCCCCAGGCAGGGGGGCATTCAGTACTTC | CASTPRQGGIQYF
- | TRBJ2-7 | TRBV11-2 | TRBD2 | TGTGCCAGCAGCTTAGGAAGCGGGACCTTCTACGAGCAGTACTTC | CASSLGSGTFYEQYF